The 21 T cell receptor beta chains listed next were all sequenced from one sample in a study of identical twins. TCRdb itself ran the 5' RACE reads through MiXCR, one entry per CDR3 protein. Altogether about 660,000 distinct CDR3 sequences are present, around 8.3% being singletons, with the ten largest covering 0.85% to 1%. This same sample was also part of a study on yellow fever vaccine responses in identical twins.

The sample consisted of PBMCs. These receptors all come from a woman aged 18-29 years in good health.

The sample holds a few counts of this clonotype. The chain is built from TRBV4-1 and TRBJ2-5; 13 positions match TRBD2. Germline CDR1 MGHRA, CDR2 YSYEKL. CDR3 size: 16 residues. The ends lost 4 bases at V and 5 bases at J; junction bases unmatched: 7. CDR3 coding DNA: TGCGCCAGCAGCCTAGGGACTAGCGGGGTGGGGGAGACCCAGTACTTC. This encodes CASSLGTSGVGETQYF.

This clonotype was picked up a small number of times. The CDR3 spells CASSPDRGLYQETQYF. For the CDR3, the DNA is TGTGCCAGTAGCCCCGACAGGGGTTTGTACCAAGAGACCCAGTACTTC. The rearrangement joins TRBV19 to TRBJ2-5, with 8 bases lining up with TRBD1. V dropped 6 bases and J dropped 0; count of bases not matched to a gene: 9. CDR3 length: 16 amino acids. Germline assignment: CDR1 LNHDA and CDR2 SQIVND (reference sequence).

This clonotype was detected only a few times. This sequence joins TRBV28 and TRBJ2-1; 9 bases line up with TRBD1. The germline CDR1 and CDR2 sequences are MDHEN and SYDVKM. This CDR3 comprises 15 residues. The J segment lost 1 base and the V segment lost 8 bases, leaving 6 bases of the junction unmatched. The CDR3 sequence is CASVAGTGSYNEQFF. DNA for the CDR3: TGTGCCAGCGTCGCCGGGACAGGGTCCTACAATGAGCAGTTCTTC.

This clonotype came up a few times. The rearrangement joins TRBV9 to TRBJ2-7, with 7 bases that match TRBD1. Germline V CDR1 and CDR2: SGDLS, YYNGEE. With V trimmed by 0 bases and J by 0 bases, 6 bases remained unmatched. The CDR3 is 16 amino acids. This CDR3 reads CASSVGSRGNSYEQYF. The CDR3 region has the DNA TGTGCCAGCAGCGTAGGCTCCAGGGGGAACTCCTACGAGCAGTACTTC.

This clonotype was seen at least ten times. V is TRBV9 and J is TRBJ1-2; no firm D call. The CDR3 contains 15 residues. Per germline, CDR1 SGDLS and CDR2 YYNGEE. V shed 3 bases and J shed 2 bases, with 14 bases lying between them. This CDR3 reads CASSAVAGSNYGYTF. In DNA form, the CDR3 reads TGTGCCAGCAGCGCTGTCGCCGGGTCCAACTATGGCTACACCTTC.

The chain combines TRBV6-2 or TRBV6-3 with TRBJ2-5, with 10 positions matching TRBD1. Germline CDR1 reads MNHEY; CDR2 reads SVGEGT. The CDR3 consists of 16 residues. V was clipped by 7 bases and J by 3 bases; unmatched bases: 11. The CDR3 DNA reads TGTGCCAGCACTCACCCCCGAGGACAGGGGGAAGAGACCCAGTACTTC. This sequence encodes CASTHPRGQGEETQYF.

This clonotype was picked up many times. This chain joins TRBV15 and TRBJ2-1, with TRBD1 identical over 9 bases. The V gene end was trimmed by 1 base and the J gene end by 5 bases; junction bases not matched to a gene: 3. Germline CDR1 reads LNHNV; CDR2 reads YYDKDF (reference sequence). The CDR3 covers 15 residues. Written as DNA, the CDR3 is TGTGCCACCAGCAGAGTTGGGACAGGGAACAATGAGCAGTTCTTC. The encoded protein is CATSRVGTGNNEQFF.

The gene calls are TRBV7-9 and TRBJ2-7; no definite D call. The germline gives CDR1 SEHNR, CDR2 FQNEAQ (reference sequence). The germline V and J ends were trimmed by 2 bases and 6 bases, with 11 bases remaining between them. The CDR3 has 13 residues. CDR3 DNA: TGTGCCAGCAGCTTACTACCGGCTCTCGAGCAGTACTTC. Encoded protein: CASSLLPALEQYF.

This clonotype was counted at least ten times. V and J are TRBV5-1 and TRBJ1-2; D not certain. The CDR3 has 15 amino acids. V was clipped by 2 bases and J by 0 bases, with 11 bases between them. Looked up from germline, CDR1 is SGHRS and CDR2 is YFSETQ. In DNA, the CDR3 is TGCGCCAGCAGCTTTCTTCCAGCTGCTAACTATGGCTACACCTTC. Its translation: CASSFLPAANYGYTF. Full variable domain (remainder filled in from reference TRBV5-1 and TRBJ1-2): KAGVTQTPRYLIKTRGQQVTLSCSPISGHRSVSWYQQTPGQGLQFLFEYFSETQRNKGNFPGRFSGRQFSNSRSEMNVSTLELGDSALYLCASSFLPAANYGYTFGSGTRLTVV.

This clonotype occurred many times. The CDR3 is CASSKGRLSTSGGTQYF. CDR3 nucleotides: TGTGCCAGCAGCAAAGGCCGGCTCTCGACTAGCGGGGGGACCCAGTACTTC. This chain uses TRBV21-1 with TRBJ2-5; the D segment call TRBD2 is taken from the table without a DNA check. TRBV21-1 is reported as a pseudogene. The CDR3 has 17 residues.

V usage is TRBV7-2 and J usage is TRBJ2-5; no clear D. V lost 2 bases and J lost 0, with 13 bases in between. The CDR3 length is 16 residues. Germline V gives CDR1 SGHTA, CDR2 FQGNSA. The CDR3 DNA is TGTGCCAGCAGCTTATTGGCGCGAAAGAACCAAGAGACCCAGTACTTC. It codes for CASSLLARKNQETQYF.

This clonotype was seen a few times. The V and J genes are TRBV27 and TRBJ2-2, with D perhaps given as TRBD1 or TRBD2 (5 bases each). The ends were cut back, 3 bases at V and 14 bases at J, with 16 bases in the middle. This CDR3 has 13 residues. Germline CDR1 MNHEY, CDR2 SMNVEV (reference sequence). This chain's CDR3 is CASSLRAGHELFF. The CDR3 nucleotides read TGTGCCAGCAGTTTGAGGGCTGGACACGAACTGTTTTTT.

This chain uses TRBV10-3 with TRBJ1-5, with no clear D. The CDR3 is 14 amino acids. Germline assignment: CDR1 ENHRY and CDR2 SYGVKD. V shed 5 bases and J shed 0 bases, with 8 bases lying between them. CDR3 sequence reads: CAISTDGSNQPQHF. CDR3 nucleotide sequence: TGTGCCATCAGTACGGACGGTAGCAATCAGCCCCAGCATTTT.

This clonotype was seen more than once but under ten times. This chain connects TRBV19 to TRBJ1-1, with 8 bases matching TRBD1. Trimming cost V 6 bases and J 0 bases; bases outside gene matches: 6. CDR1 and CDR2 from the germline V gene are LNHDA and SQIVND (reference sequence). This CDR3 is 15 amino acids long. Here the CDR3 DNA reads TGTGCCAGTAGGCCACCGGGACAGGTGAACACTGAAGCTTTCTTT. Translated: CASRPPGQVNTEAFF.

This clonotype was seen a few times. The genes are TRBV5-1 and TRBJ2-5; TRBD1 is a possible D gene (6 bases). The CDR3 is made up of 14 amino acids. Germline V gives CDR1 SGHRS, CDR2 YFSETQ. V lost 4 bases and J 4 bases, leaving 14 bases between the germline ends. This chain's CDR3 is CASSRLWGPETQYF. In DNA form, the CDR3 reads TGCGCCAGCAGCCGACTTTGGGGGCCAGAGACCCAGTACTTC.

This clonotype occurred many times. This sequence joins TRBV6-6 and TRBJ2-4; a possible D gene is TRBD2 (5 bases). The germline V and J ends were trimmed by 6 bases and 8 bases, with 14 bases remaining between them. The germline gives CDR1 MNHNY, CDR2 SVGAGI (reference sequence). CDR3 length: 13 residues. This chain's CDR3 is CASSLPGSYIQYF. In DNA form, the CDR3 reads TGTGCCAGCAGCCTCCCGGGGAGCTACATTCAGTACTTC.

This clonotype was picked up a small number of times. CDR3 amino acids: CASTPFGEDNTGELFF. The CDR3 DNA sequence: TGTGCCAGCACCCCATTTGGGGAGGATAACACCGGGGAGCTGTTTTTT. The chain recombines TRBV27 with TRBJ2-2; weak D call: TRBD2 (6 bases). Trimming stripped 7 bases from V and 2 bases from J, with 17 bases between. Germline V gives CDR1 MNHEY, CDR2 SMNVEV (reference sequence). The CDR3 runs to 16 residues.

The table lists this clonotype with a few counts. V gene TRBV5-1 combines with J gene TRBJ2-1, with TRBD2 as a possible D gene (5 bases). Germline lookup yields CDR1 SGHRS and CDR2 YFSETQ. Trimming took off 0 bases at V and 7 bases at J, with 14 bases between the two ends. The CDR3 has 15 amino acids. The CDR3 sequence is CASSLEASLGNEQFF. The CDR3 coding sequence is TGCGCCAGCAGCTTGGAGGCTAGCTTGGGGAATGAGCAGTTCTTC.

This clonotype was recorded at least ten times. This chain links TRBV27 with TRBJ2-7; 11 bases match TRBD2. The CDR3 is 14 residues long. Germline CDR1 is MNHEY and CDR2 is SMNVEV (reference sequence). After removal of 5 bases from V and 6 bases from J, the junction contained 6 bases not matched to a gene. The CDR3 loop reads CASSTLAGGLEQYF. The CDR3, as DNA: TGTGCCAGCAGTACTTTAGCGGGAGGGCTCGAGCAGTACTTC.

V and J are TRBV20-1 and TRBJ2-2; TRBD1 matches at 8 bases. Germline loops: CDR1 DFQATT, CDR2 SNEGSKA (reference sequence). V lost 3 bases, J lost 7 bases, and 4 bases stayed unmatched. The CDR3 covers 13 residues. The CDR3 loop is CSASQGAHGELFF. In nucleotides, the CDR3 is TGCAGTGCTAGCCAGGGGGCGCACGGGGAGCTGTTTTTT.

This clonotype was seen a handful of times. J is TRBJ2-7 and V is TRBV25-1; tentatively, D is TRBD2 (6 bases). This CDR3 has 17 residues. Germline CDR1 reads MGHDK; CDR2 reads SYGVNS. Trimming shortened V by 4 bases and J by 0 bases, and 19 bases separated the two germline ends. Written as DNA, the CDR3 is TGTGCCAGCAGTGGGCGGGATTTCAGGGTGAGCTCCTACGAGCAGTACTTC. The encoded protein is CASSGRDFRVSSYEQYF.